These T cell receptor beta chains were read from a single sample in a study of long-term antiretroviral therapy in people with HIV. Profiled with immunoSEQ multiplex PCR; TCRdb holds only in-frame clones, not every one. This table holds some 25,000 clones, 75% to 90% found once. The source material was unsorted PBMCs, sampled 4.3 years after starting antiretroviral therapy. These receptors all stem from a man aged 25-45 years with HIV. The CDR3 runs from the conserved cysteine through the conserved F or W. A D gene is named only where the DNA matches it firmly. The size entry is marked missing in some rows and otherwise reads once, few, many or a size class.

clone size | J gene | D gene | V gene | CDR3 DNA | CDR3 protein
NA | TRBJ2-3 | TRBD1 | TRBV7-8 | TGTGCCAGCAGCCCCCAGGGGGCAGACACAGATACGCAGTATTTT | CASSPQGADTDTQYF
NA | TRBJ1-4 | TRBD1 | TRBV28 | TGTGCCAGCAGTTTGACAGGGGGCGGCGAAAAACTGTTTTTT | CASSLTGGGEKLFF
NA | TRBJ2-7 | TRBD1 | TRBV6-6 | TGTGCCAGCAGGAAGGGACAGGGGGTCTACGAGCAGTACTTC | CASRKGQGVYEQYF
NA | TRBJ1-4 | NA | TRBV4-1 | TGCGCCAGCAGCCAAGAAGGGTCGGTAGGCGAAAAACTGTTTTTT | CASSQEGSVGEKLFF
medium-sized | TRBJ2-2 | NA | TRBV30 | TGTGCCCGGGACTGGGATGACACCGGGGAGCTGTTTTTT | CARDWDDTGELFF
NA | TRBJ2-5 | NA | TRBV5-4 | TGTGCCAGCAGCTTGGATCCGGCGGGAATCGGAAAGACCCAGTACTTC | CASSLDPAGIGKTQYF
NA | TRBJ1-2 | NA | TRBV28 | TGTGCCAGCAGGGTGGGGAGCAATTCAAACTATGGCTACACCTTC | CASRVGSNSNYGYTF
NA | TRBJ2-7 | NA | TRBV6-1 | TGTGCCAGCAGTGTTGTTCTCTCCTACGAGCAGTACTTC | CASSVVLSYEQYF
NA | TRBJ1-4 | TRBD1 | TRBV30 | TGTGCCTGGGTCGGGACAGCTAGTGAAAAACTGTTTTTT | CAWVGTASEKLFF
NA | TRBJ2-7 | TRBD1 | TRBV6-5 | TGTGCCAGCAGTTATTCAGGACAGGGAGCGAGCGAGCAGTACTTC | CASSYSGQGASEQYF
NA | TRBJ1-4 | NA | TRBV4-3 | TGCGCCAGCAGCCAAGATGGTCGGGGGGGTGCTAATGAAAAACTGTTTTTT | CASSQDGRGGANEKLFF
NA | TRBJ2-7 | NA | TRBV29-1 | TGCAGCGTTGCTCCCCATTCCTACGAGCAGTACTTC | CSVAPHSYEQYF
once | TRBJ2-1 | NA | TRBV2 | TGTGCCAAAAGCTACGGCAATGAGCAGTTCTTC | CAKSYGNEQFF
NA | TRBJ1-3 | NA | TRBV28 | TGTGCCAGCAGTTCTCAGACCCGGAGCTTTGGAAACACCATATATTTT | CASSSQTRSFGNTIYF
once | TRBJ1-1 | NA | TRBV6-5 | TGTGCCAGTAGTTACGGAGTTCCATCAATGAACACTGAAGCTTTCTTT | CASSYGVPSMNTEAFF
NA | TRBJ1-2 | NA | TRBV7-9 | TGTGCCAGCAGCTTAGGACACGACGCTAACTATGGCTACACCTTC | CASSLGHDANYGYTF
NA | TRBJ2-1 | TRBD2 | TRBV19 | TGTGCCAGTAGTATTCTAGCGGGGTTGGATGAGCAGTTCTTC | CASSILAGLDEQFF
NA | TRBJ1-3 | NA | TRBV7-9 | TGTGCCAGCAGCCCCGGGCCGGGCGGTGGAAACACCATATATTTT | CASSPGPGGGNTIYF
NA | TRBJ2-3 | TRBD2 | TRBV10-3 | TGTGCCATCAGTGAATCCGGGACTAGCGGGGGGGGAACAGATACGCAGTATTTT | CAISESGTSGGGTDTQYF
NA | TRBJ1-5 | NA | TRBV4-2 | TGTGCCAGCAGCCAAGAAGGGACCGGCAATCAGCCCCAGCATTTT | CASSQEGTGNQPQHF
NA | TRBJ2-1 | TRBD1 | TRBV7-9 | TGTGCCAGCAGTTCCCGGGACAGGGTGGATCGGGAGCAGTTCTTC | CASSSRDRVDREQFF
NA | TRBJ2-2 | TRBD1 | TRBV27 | TGTGCCAGTTCCAGGGGGCGCCTCACCGGGGAGCTGTTTTTT | CASSRGRLTGELFF
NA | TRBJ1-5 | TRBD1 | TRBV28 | TGTGCCAGCGGTACTCAGGGGGCAAGGCAGCCCCAGCATTTT | CASGTQGARQPQHF
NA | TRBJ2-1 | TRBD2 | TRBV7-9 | TGTGCCAGCAGCTCCTCGTTAAGCGGGGGGGCGGGCAATGAGCAGTTCTTC | CASSSSLSGGAGNEQFF
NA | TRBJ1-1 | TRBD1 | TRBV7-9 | TGTGCCAGCAGCTTAGCACAGGGGGGGACTGAAGCTTTCTTT | CASSLAQGGTEAFF
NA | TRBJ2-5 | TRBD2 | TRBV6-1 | TGTGCCAGCAGTGTCGGGACTAGCGGGGGAACAGAGACCCAGTACTTC | CASSVGTSGGTETQYF
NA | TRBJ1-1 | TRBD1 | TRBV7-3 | TGTGCCAGCAGCCCCGATCAGGGGGCGGTTGAAGCTTTCTTT | CASSPDQGAVEAFF
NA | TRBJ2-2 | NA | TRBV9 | TGTGCCAGCAGCGTAGTTCAGGGCGGCACCGGGGAGCTGTTTTTT | CASSVVQGGTGELFF
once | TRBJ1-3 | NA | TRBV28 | TGTGCCAGCAGTTTTGAGGGAAACACCATATATTTT | CASSFEGNTIYF
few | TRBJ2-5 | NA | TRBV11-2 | TGTGCCAGCAGCTCACAAGAGACCCAGTACTTC | CASSSQETQYF
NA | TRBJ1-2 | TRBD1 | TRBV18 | TGTGCCAGCTCACCTCAGGGGGCCGTTACTAACTATGGCTACACCTTC | CASSPQGAVTNYGYTF
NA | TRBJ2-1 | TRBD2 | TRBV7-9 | TGTGCCAGCAGCTCACTAGCGGGAGGGCCCTACAATGAGCAGTTCTTC | CASSSLAGGPYNEQFF
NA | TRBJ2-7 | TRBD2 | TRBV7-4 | TGTGCCAGCAGCTTTACTAGCGGAGCCTACGAGCAGTACTTC | CASSFTSGAYEQYF
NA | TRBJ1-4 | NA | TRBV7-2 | TGTGCCAGCAGCTTAGTGTTGGGGAATGAAAAACTGTTTTTT | CASSLVLGNEKLFF
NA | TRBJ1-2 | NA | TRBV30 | TGTGCCTGGAGCTCCTCTCGATTAGGAGACACCTTC | CAWSSSRLGDTF
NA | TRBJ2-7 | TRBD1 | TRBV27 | TGTGCCAGCAGTCGACAGGGGGGGAAATACGAGCAGTACTTC | CASSRQGGKYEQYF
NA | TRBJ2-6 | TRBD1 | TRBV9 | TGTGCCAGCAGCGGCCGGACAGGGGGGGTCGCTGGGGCCAACGTCCTGACTTTC | CASSGRTGGVAGANVLTF
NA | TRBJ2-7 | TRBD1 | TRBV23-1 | TGCGCCAGCAGTCAATCTTCTCGACAGGGGGCTTACGGCTACTACTCCGAGCAGTACTTC | CASSQSSRQGAYGYYSEQYF
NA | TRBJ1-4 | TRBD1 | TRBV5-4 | TGTGCCAGCAGCATAGGACAGGGTTCAGCTAATGAAAAACTGTTTTTT | CASSIGQGSANEKLFF
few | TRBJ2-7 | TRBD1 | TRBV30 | TGTGCCTGGACCTCACAGGGGAACGAGCAGTACTTC | CAWTSQGNEQYF
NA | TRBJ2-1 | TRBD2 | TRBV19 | TGTGCCAGTAGTATTTCTAGCGGGTACCCCTACAATGAGCAGTTCTTC | CASSISSGYPYNEQFF
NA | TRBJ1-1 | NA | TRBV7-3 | TGTGCCAGCAGCCCTAACAACACTGAAGCTTTCTTT | CASSPNNTEAFF
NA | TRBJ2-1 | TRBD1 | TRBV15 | TGTGCCACCAGCAGAGGAGGGGGACAGATTTACAATGAGCAGTTCTTC | CATSRGGGQIYNEQFF
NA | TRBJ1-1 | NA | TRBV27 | TGTGCCAGCAGTATTACCCCCGTTGAGCTGAACACTGAAGCTTTCTTT | CASSITPVELNTEAFF
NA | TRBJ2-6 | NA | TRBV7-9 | TGTGCCAGCAGCTTGGGGAACTCTGGGGCCAACGTCCTGACTTTC | CASSLGNSGANVLTF
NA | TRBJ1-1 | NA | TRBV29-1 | TGCAGCGTTGACAGGTCGAACACTGAAGCTTTCTTT | CSVDRSNTEAFF
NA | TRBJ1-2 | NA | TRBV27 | TGTGCCAGCAGTCCTGGGACGGGTTATGGCTACACCTTC | CASSPGTGYGYTF
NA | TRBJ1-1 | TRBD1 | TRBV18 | TGTGCCAGCTCACGGGGACAGGGGAACACTGAAGCTTTCTTT | CASSRGQGNTEAFF